The 24 T cell receptor beta chains below come from one sample, sequenced in a study of T-cell memory formation after mild COVID-19. Each CDR3 protein gets one entry after TCRdb re-called the 5' RACE reads with MiXCR. The sample includes 400,000 or so distinct CDR3 sequences, about 19% seen only once; the top ten take about 8.1%. Sequencing used PBMCs or a T cell subset sorted from them (not recorded which). Receptors originate from an adult woman who had mild COVID-19 (a few samples of this study predate the infection). Cell type and time point are not known.

The chain has TRBV18 and TRBJ1-2, with D possibly matching TRBD1 (5 bases). Germline values: CDR1 KGHSH, CDR2 LQKENI. The CDR3 is 14 residues long. The germline V and J ends were trimmed by 2 bases and 0 bases, with 7 bases remaining between them. CDR3 in DNA: TGTGCCAGCTCACCAGGGGGGACTAACTATGGCTACACCTTC. Translating gives CASSPGGTNYGYTF. Full variable domain (rest looked up from reference TRBV18 and TRBJ1-2): NAGVMQNPRHLVRRRGQEARLRCSPMKGHSHVYWYRQLPEEGLKFMVYLQKENIIDESGMPKERFSAEFPKEGPSILRIQQVVRGDSAAYFCASSPGGTNYGYTFGSGTRLTVV.

This clonotype was found a few times. The chain carries TRBV3-1 and TRBJ1-2; 7 bases map to TRBD1. V lost 7 bases to trimming and J lost 7 bases; unmatched junction nucleotides: 9. Germline V CDR1 and CDR2: LGHDT, YNNKEL (reference sequence). The CDR3 has 13 amino acids. CDR3 sequence (DNA): TGTGCCAGCACCTCGACAGGGTCGTCTGGCTACACCTTC. It is translated as CASTSTGSSGYTF.

This chain links TRBV28 with TRBJ1-2, with TRBD1 identical over 8 bases. In germline, CDR1 is MDHEN, CDR2 SYDVKM. This CDR3 comprises 17 residues. V gave up 4 bases and J gave up 0 bases; unmatched junction bases: 10. DNA for the CDR3: TGTGCCAGCAGTTCCAGCGTTCAGGGGGCCCCTAACTATGGCTACACCTTC. As protein: CASSSSVQGAPNYGYTF.

The CDR3 sequence: CASSEEGSGGKLFF. DNA for the CDR3: TGTGCCAGCAGTGAAGAGGGATCAGGCGGAAAACTGTTTTTT. The rearrangement joins TRBV2 to TRBJ1-4; no reliable D call. Trimming took 1 base from V and 10 from J, leaving 13 bases between them. Looked up from germline, CDR1 is SNHLY and CDR2 is FYNNEI. The CDR3 totals 14 residues.

This clonotype has only a few counts. The J gene is TRBJ1-3, the V gene TRBV11-2; perhaps TRBD1 as D (6 bases). The germline V gene has CDR1 SGHAT and CDR2 FQNNGV. Between the trimmed V and J ends, which lost 2 bases and 3 bases, there was a span of 14 bases. This CDR3 has 16 residues. CDR3 loop: CASSLSGGGGGNTIYF. The CDR3 DNA reads as TGTGCCAGCAGCTTATCCGGAGGGGGTGGTGGAAACACCATATATTTT.

The rearrangement links TRBV7-9 to TRBJ1-2; maybe TRBD1 (6 bases). V gave up 3 bases and J gave up 3 bases, with 14 bases separating them. Germline V gene lookup returns CDR1 SEHNR and CDR2 FQNEAQ (reference sequence). The CDR3 has 15 residues. CDR3 nucleotides: TGTGCCAGCAGCTTGAGCGACGGACAGCACTATGGCTACACCTTC. This encodes CASSLSDGQHYGYTF.

This clonotype was counted only a few times. The chain carries TRBV2 and TRBJ2-1; D may be TRBD2 (6 bases). The CDR3 covers 12 residues. V dropped 3 bases and J dropped 6 bases, with 6 bases sitting between them. The germline V gene encodes CDR1 SNHLY and CDR2 FYNNEI. CDR3 protein: CASSDGSNEQFF. In DNA form, the CDR3 reads TGTGCCAGCAGTGACGGGAGCAATGAGCAGTTCTTC.

CDR3 amino acids: CASSPLTAGGTDTQYF. CDR3 DNA: TGTGCCAGCAGTCCATTGACGGCGGGAGGCACAGATACGCAGTATTTT. V gene TRBV12-3 or TRBV12-4 combines with J gene TRBJ2-3; 7 nucleotides align to TRBD2. Trimming removed 5 bases from V and 1 base from J; junction bases left unmatched: 9. The CDR3 runs 16 residues.

Here the CDR3 DNA reads TGTGCCATCAACAGGGGGGGGAACACTGAAGCTTTCTTT. Its protein is CAINRGGNTEAFF. This chain links TRBV10-3 with TRBJ1-1; TRBD1 matches at 8 bases. Unmatched junction bases numbered 2, after V lost 7 bases and J lost 1 base. The CDR3 covers 13 residues. Germline V gives CDR1 ENHRY, CDR2 SYGVKD.

There are a few counts of this clonotype. This chain connects TRBV27 to TRBJ2-1; D possibly corresponds to TRBD2 (5 bases). Trimming took 3 bases from V and 10 from J, leaving 13 bases between them. Germline CDR1 is MNHEY and CDR2 is SMNVEV (reference sequence). The CDR3 runs 13 residues. CDR3 in amino acids: CASSFSGGGEQFF. CDR3 DNA sequence: TGTGCCAGCAGTTTCTCCGGCGGCGGGGAGCAGTTCTTC.

The CDR3 loop reads CASSLYGDGYTF. CDR3 in DNA: TGTGCCAGCAGCTTATACGGGGATGGCTACACCTTC. The chain joins TRBV7-2 to TRBJ1-2; the D is unclear. Trimming pared 2 bases from V and 6 bases from J, leaving 7 bases between. Germline loops: CDR1 SGHTA, CDR2 FQGNSA. The CDR3 has 12 amino acids.

The J gene is TRBJ1-1, the V gene TRBV11-2; tentative D call: TRBD1 (5 bases). V was clipped by 5 bases and J by 1 base, with 14 bases between them. CDR3 length: 15 amino acids. Germline V gene lookup returns CDR1 SGHAT and CDR2 FQNNGV. For the CDR3, the DNA is TGTGCCAGCAGCCTTCAGGGAAGGGGGAACACTGAAGCTTTCTTT. It yields the protein CASSLQGRGNTEAFF.

A few counts support this clonotype. This chain connects TRBV12-3 or TRBV12-4 to TRBJ1-1; D possibly corresponds to TRBD1 (5 bases). This CDR3 has 14 residues. With 7 bases removed from V and 5 bases from J, the gap between germline ends came to 17 bases. The CDR3 is CASTAGLLSTEAFF. The CDR3 bases are TGTGCCAGCACCGCGGGACTGCTTTCGACTGAAGCTTTCTTT.

This clonotype was picked up a small number of times. The V and J genes are TRBV5-1 and TRBJ1-1, with TRBD1 identical over 7 bases. Germline V CDR1 and CDR2: SGHRS, YFSETQ. The CDR3 totals 14 residues. V dropped 4 bases and J dropped 2; count of bases not matched to a gene: 5. In DNA form, the CDR3 reads TGCGCCAGCAGCCCCGGGACAGACAACACTGAAGCTTTCTTT. Its protein is CASSPGTDNTEAFF.

This clonotype was observed a single time. The CDR3 nucleotides read TGCGCCAGCAGCGAACACCCACAGGGAGTAACGAGCTCTGGAAACACCATATATTTT. Its translation: CASSEHPQGVTSSGNTIYF. This chain uses TRBV4-1 with TRBJ1-3; D is possibly TRBD1 (6 bases). The V and J ends lost 5 bases and 0 bases respectively, with 23 bases between them. The CDR3 is 19 residues long. Germline V gene sequence: CDR1 MGHRA, CDR2 YSYEKL.

This clonotype was seen only a few times. The chain has TRBV5-4 and TRBJ2-4, with 9 bases matching TRBD1. J was trimmed by 0 bases and V by 4 bases; bases with no gene match: 8. Germline V gives CDR1 SGHNT, CDR2 YYREEE (reference sequence). The CDR3 is 17 residues long. The CDR3 DNA follows: TGTGCCAGCAGCGCCGGGACAGGGCCTCTAGCCAAAAACATTCAGTACTTC. As protein: CASSAGTGPLAKNIQYF.

This clonotype appeared a few times. The V call is TRBV15, the J call TRBJ1-1; 7 bases are shared with TRBD1. The CDR3 loop spans 16 amino acids. V lost 4 bases, J lost 4 bases, and 12 bases stayed unmatched. Germline values: CDR1 LNHNV, CDR2 YYDKDF (reference sequence). DNA for the CDR3: TGTGCCACCAGCATACCGATCACCACAGGGGTCACTGAAGCTTTCTTT. Translating gives CATSIPITTGVTEAFF. The full variable domain, in which reference TRBV15 and TRBJ1-1 provide the parts outside the CDR3, is DAMVIQNPRYQVTQFGKPVTLSCSQTLNHNVMYWYQQKSSQAPKLLFHYYDKDFNNEADTPDNFQSRRPNTSFCFLDIRSPGLGDTAMYLCATSIPITTGVTEAFFGQGTRLTVV.

This clonotype was counted at least ten times. This chain joins TRBV4-1 and TRBJ2-1; D possibly corresponds to TRBD2 (5 bases). V was trimmed by 4 bases and J by 7 bases, leaving 11 bases between them. The CDR3 runs 13 residues. The V gene's germline CDR1 is MGHRA and CDR2 YSYEKL. For the CDR3, the DNA is TGCGCCAGCAGCCCGATCTCGGGGAATGAGCAGTTCTTC. It codes for CASSPISGNEQFF.

In this sample, this clonotype turned up a few times. The chain carries TRBV5-1 and TRBJ2-5; 12 bases map to TRBD2. This CDR3 has 17 residues. CDR1 and CDR2 (germline): SGHRS, YFSETQ. V was clipped by 0 bases and J by 5 bases; unmatched bases: 8. The CDR3 DNA sequence: TGCGCCAGCAGCTTGGGACTAGCGGGGGCCCCCAGGGAGACCCAGTACTTC. Translation: CASSLGLAGAPRETQYF.

The CDR3 protein is CASSYTTTSGGNTDTQYF. The CDR3 DNA reads TGCGCCAGCAGCTACACAACTACTAGCGGGGGGAACACAGATACGCAGTATTTT. The genes are TRBV5-1 and TRBJ2-3, with TRBD2 matching over 12 bases. The CDR3 extends over 18 amino acids. Germline CDR1 reads SGHRS; CDR2 reads YFSETQ. V shed 3 bases and J 2 bases; nucleotides not matched to a gene: 10.

The J gene is TRBJ1-1, the V gene TRBV20-1; D is possibly TRBD1 (6 bases). CDR3 length: 14 amino acids. Germline loops: CDR1 DFQATT, CDR2 SNEGSKA (reference sequence). Trimming shortened V by 6 bases and J by 4 bases, and 18 bases separated the two germline ends. CDR3 coding DNA: TGCAGTGCCCGATCCGGCAGGGGTGTCACTGAAGCTTTCTTT. As protein: CSARSGRGVTEAFF.

This rearrangement joins TRBV12-3 or TRBV12-4 to TRBJ2-7; 10 nucleotides agree with TRBD2. The trim removed 8 bases at V and 4 bases at J, leaving 8 bases unmatched. The CDR3 loop spans 14 amino acids. The CDR3 coding sequence is TGTGCCAGCGGGCTAGCGGGAGTAAGGTACGAGCAGTACTTC. Protein: CASGLAGVRYEQYF.

This clonotype was counted a few times. The rearrangement uses TRBV27 and TRBJ2-3; TRBD2 matches at 13 bases. V trimming: 0 bases; J trimming: 7 bases; junction bases outside the gene matches: 4. Per the germline V gene, CDR1 is MNHEY and CDR2 is SMNVEV (reference sequence). The CDR3 spans 16 residues. CDR3 region: CASSLSWGLAGHTQYF. The CDR3 DNA reads as TGTGCCAGCAGTTTATCGTGGGGACTAGCGGGACATACGCAGTATTTT.

This rearrangement joins TRBV10-3 to TRBJ1-1; possibly TRBD1 for D (6 bases). This CDR3 comprises 14 residues. The germline V and J ends were trimmed by 6 bases and 0 bases, with 11 bases remaining between them. Germline CDR1 ENHRY, CDR2 SYGVKD. The CDR3 DNA follows: TGTGCCATCAGAGGGGGGGCTTTGAACACTGAAGCTTTCTTT. This gives the protein CAIRGGALNTEAFF.